This T cell receptor beta chain was obtained from a study of cytotoxic CD8 clonotypes in ibrutinib-treated CLL. Background on the study: Responses: around 24 partial, 2 complete; after median around 68 months, roughly 14 stayed remitted, some 12 progressed. Response samples were taken after a median of approximately 13 months on treatment, range 6 to 36.

Germline CDR1 and CDR2: SEHNR and FQNEAQ (reference sequence). This CDR3 region has 16 residues. Trimming took off 0 bases at V and 2 bases at J, with 10 bases between the two ends. Depth targeted 1 in 200,000 to 1 in 1 million T cells, averaging 10x coverage per clonotype. Generated by immunoSEQ multiplex PCR, the TCRdb table keeps only in-frame clones and is missing some. This repertoire shows 150,000 or so clones, 79% found once; its top ten account for roughly 13%. A remark on this clone: Antigen: not known.

Regarding the study as a whole: Clonality was elevated at ibrutinib response and had returned toward baseline at progression.

This receptor was taken from a human donor with chronic lymphocytic leukemia. Here the sequenced sample was PBMCs, taken after 12 months of ibrutinib treatment. This chain joins TRBV7-9 and TRBJ1-4; D is unclear. The CDR3 region is CASSLAIGVTNEKLFF. The CDR3 DNA follows: TGTGCCAGCAGCTTAGCGATCGGGGTTACTAATGAAAAACTGTTTTTT.